This TCR beta chain was profiled in a study of cytomegalovirus exposure and HLA in healthy donors. Study-wide results and caveats: Sequencing probably produced one cluster of sequence variants that were highly shared. Most CMV-associated TCR beta chains were later found to appear HLA-restricted.

Amplification used 60 Vbeta primers and 13 Jbeta primers. The protocol was immunoSEQ multiplex PCR, while the TCRdb copy is restricted to in-frame clones and leaves out a portion. The data hold 100,000 to 150,000 clones, with approximately 80% observed a single time. Note on this clone: Antigen unknown.

This TCR came from a middle-aged woman in good health and CMV-seronegative. The sample was PBMCs.

The CDR3 DNA is TGTGCCAGCAGTGGAAAGGGACTAGCGGGGACAGCCAAAAACATTCAGTACTTC. Translating it yields CASSGKGLAGTAKNIQYF. The chain combines TRBV6-1 with TRBJ2-4; 13 bases align to TRBD2. The CDR3 is 18 amino acids. V trimming: 4 bases; J trimming: 0 bases; junction bases outside the gene matches: 6. Germline V gives CDR1 MNHNS, CDR2 SASEGT.